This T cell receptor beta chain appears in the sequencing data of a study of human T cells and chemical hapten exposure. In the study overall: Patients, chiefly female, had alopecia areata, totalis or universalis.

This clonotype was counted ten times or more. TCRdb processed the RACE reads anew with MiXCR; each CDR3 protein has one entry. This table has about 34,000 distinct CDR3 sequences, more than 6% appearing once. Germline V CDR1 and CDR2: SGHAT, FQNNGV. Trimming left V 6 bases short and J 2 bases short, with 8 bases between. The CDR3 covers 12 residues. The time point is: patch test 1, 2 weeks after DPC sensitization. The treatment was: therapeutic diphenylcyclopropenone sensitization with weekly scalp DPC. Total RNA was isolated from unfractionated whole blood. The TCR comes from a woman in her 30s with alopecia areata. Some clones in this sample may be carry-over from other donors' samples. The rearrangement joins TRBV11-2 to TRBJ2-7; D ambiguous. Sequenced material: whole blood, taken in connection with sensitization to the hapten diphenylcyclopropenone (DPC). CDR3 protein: CASRGPTYEQYF. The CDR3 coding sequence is TGTGCCAGCAGAGGTCCAACCTACGAGCAGTACTTC.